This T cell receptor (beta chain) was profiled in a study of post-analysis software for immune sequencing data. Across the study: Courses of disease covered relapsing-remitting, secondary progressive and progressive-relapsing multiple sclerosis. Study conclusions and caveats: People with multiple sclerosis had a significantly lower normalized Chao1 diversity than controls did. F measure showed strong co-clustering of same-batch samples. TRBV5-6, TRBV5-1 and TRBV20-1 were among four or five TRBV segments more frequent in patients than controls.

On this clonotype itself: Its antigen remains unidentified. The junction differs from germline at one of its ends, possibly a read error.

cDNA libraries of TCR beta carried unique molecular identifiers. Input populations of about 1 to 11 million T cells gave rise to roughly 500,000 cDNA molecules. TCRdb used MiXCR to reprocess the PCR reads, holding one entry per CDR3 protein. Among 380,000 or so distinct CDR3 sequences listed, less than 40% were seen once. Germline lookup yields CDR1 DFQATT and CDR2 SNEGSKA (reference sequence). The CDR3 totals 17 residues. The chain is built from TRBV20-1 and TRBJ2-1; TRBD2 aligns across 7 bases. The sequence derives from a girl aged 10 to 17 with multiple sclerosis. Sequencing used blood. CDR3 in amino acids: CSARVFGGGNSYNEQFF. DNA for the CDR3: TGCAGTGCGAGAGTTTTTGGCGGGGGTAACTCCTACAATGAGCAGTTCTTC.